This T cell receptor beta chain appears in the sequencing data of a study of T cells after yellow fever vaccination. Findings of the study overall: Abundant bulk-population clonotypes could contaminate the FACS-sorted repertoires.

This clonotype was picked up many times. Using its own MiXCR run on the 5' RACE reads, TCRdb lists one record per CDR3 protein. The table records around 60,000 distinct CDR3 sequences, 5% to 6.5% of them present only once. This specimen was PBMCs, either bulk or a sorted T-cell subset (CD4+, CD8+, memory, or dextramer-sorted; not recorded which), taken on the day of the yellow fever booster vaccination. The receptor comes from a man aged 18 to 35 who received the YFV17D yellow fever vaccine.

CDR3 residues: CASSFTVTGRTEAFF. For the CDR3, the DNA is TGTGCCAGCAGTTTCACCGTGACAGGAAGAACTGAAGCTTTCTTT. V usage is TRBV27 and J usage is TRBJ1-1; D is perhaps TRBD1 (6 bases). This CDR3 contains 15 residues. Germline-derived CDR1 and CDR2 are MNHEY and SMNVEV (reference sequence). Trimming left V 3 bases short and J 5 bases short, with 16 bases between.